The 5 T cell receptor beta chains below come from one sample, sequenced in a study of blood T cell repertoires in COVID-19. Some clones are missing from TCRdb's copy, which holds only in-frame ones; the method was immunoSEQ multiplex PCR. The table has 140,000 to 150,000 clones, roughly 79% seen once. The source material was peripheral blood. These receptors originate from an older woman with acute or convalescent COVID-19.

This chain's CDR3 is CASRADRVDTGELFF. The CDR3, as DNA: TGCGCCAGCAGGGCGGACAGGGTCGACACCGGGGAGCTGTTTTTT. This sequence joins TRBV10-1 and TRBJ2-2; 8 bases are a match to TRBD1. The germline V gene has CDR1 WNHNN and CDR2 SYGVQD (reference sequence). The J segment lost 3 bases and the V segment lost 6 bases, leaving 6 bases of the junction unmatched. The CDR3 has 15 amino acids.

The chain combines TRBV5-6 with TRBJ2-7; 8 positions match TRBD1. CDR3 size: 13 residues. V dropped 4 bases and J dropped 3; count of bases not matched to a gene: 3. CDR1 is SGHDT, CDR2 YYEEEE, per germline. For the CDR3, the DNA is TGTGCCAGCAGCAGTACAGGGGGCTACGAGCAGTACTTC. Translated: CASSSTGGYEQYF.

The rearrangement joins TRBV16 to TRBJ1-1; D not resolved. V lost 2 bases and J lost 0, with 7 bases in between. Germline CDR1 and CDR2: KGHSY and FQNENV. The CDR3 extends over 14 amino acids. CDR3 in amino acids: CASSQQIMNTEAFF. CDR3 sequence (DNA): TGTGCCAGCAGCCAACAGATAATGAACACTGAAGCTTTCTTT.

With respect to this clone: One end of the junction fails to match germline, which may point to a read error. The rearrangement uses TRBV7-9 and TRBJ2-6; D ambiguous. The germline CDR1 and CDR2 sequences are SEHNR and FQNEAQ (reference sequence). CDR3 length: 13 residues. The DNA of the CDR3 is TGTGCCAGCAGCTTATCTGTGGCCAACGTCCTGACTTTC. It specifies CASSLSVANVLTF.

The chain combines TRBV9 with TRBJ1-1; D is unresolved. The CDR3 has 13 residues. The germline V gene has CDR1 SGDLS and CDR2 YYNGEE. The V end lost 7 bases, the J end lost 2 bases, and 12 bases lay between the germline ends. The DNA of the CDR3 is TGTGCCAGCCGCCGAGGCACAAACACTGAAGCTTTCTTT. Translation gives CASRRGTNTEAFF.